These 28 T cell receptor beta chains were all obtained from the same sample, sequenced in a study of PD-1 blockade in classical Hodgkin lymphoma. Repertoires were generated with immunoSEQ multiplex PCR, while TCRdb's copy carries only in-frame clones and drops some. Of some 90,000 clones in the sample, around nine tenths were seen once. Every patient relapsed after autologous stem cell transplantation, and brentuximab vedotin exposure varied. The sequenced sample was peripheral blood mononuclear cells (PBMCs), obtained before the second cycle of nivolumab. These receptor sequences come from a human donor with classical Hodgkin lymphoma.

The CDR3 coding sequence is TGCGCCAGCAGCTCGGAGCCTCGCCCGTCCTACAATGAGCAGTTCTTC. Translation: CASSSEPRPSYNEQFF. The gene calls are TRBV5-1 and TRBJ2-1; D remains unclear. The CDR3 is 16 residues long. Germline CDR1 is SGHRS and CDR2 is YFSETQ. V was clipped by 3 bases and J by 1 base, with 14 bases between them. Full variable domain (outside the CDR3, taken from reference TRBV5-1 and TRBJ2-1): KAGVTQTPRYLIKTRGQQVTLSCSPISGHRSVSWYQQTPGQGLQFLFEYFSETQRNKGNFPGRFSGRQFSNSRSEMNVSTLELGDSALYLCASSSEPRPSYNEQFFGPGTRLTVL.

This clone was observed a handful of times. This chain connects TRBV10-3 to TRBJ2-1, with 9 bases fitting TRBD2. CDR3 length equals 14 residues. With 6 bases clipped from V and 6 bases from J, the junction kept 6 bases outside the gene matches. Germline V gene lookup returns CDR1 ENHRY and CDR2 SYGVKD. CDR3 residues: CAISGSGGSNEQFF. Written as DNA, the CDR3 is TGTGCCATCAGCGGAAGCGGGGGGTCCAATGAGCAGTTCTTC.

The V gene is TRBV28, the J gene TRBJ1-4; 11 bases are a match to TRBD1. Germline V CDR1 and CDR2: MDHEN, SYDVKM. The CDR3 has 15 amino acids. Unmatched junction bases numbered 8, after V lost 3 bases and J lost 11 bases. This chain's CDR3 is CASSLGDRGGLKLFF. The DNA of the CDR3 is TGTGCCAGCAGTTTGGGGGACAGGGGGGGATTGAAACTGTTTTTT.

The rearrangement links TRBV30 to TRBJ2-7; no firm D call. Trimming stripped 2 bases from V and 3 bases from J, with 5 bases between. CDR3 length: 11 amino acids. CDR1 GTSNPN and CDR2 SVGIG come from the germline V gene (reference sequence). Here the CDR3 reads CAWSHGYEQYF. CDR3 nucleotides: TGTGCCTGGAGTCACGGCTACGAGCAGTACTTC.

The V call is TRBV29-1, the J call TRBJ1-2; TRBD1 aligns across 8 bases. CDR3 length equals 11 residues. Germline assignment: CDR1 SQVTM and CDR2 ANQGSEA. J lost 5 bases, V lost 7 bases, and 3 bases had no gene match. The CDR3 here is CSAQGAYGYTF. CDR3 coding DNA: TGCAGCGCGCAGGGGGCATATGGCTACACCTTC.

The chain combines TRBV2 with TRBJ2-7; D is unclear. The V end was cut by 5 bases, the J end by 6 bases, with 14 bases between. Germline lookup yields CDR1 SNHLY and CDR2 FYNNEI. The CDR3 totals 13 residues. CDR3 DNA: TGTGCCAGCAGTCCTACTGAGACGAGCGAGCAGTACTTC. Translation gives CASSPTETSEQYF.

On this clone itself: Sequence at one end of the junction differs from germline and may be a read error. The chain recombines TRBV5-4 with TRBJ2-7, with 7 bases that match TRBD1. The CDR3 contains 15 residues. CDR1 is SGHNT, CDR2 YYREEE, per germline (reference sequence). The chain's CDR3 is CASSLIGAGGVTADF. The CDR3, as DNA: TGTGCCAGCAGCTTGATAGGCGCAGGGGGAGTGACGGCCGACTTC.

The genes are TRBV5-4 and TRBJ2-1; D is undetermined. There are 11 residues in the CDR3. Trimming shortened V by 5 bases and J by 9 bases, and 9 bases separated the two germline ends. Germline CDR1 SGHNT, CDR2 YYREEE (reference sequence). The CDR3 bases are TGTGCCAGCAGTCGGGTGGGTGAGCAGTTCTTC. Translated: CASSRVGEQFF.

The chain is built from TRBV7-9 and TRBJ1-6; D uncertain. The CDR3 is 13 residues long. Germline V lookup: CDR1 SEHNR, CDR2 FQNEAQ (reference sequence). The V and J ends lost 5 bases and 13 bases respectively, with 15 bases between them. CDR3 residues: CASSEVSGPPLHF. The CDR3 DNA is TGTGCCAGCAGCGAGGTTTCGGGTCCTCCCCTCCACTTT.

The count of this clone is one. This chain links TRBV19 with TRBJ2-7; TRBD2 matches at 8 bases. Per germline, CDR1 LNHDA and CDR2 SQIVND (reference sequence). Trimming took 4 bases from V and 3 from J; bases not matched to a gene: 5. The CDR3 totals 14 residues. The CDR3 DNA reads TGTGCCAGTAGTAAGGTAGCGGGGAACTACGAGCAGTACTTC. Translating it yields CASSKVAGNYEQYF.

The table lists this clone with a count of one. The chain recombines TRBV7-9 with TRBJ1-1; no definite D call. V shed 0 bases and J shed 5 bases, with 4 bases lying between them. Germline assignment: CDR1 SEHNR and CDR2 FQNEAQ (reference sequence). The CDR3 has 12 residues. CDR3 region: CASSLAVTEAFF. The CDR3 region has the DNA TGTGCCAGCAGCTTAGCAGTAACTGAAGCTTTCTTT. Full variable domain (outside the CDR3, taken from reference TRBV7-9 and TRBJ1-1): DTGVSQNPRHKITKRGQNVTFRCDPISEHNRLYWYRQTLGQGPEFLTYFQNEAQLEKSRLLSDRFSAERPKGSFSTLEIQRTEQGDSAMYLCASSLAVTEAFFGQGTRLTVV.

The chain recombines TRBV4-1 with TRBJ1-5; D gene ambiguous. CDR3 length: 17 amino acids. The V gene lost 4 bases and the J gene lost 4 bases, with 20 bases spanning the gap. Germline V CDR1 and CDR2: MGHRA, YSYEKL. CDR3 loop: CASSPNYALTENQPQHF. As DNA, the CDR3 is TGCGCCAGCAGCCCGAACTATGCTCTGACGGAAAATCAGCCCCAGCATTTT.

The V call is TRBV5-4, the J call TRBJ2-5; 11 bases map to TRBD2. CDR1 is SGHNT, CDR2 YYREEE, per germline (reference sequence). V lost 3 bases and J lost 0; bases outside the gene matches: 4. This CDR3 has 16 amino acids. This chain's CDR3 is CASSSPGLADQETQYF. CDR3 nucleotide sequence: TGTGCCAGCAGCTCCCCGGGACTAGCGGACCAAGAGACCCAGTACTTC.

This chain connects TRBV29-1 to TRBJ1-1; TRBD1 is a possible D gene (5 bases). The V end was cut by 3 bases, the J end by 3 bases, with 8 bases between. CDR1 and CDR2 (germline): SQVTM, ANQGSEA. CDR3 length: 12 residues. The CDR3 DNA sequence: TGCAGCGTTGACAGGGCGGACACTGAAGCTTTCTTT. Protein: CSVDRADTEAFF. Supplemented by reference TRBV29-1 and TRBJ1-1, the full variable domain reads SAVISQKPSRDICQRGTSLTIQCQVDSQVTMMFWYRQQPGQSLTLIATANQGSEATYESGFVIDKFPISRPNLTFSTLTVSNMSPEDSSIYLCSVDRADTEAFFGQGTRLTVV.

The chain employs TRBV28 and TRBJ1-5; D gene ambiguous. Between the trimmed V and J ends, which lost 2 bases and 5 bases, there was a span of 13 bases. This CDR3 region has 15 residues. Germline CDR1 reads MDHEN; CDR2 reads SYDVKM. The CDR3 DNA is TGTGCCAGCAGTTTACAGGCTATGATAGATCAGCCCCAGCATTTT. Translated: CASSLQAMIDQPQHF.

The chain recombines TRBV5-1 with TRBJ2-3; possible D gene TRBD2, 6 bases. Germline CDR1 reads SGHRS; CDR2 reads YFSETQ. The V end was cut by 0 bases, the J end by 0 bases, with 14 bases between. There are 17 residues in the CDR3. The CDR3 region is CASSLAGDLPSTDTQYF. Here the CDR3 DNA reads TGCGCCAGCAGCTTGGCGGGGGATTTACCTAGCACAGATACGCAGTATTTT.

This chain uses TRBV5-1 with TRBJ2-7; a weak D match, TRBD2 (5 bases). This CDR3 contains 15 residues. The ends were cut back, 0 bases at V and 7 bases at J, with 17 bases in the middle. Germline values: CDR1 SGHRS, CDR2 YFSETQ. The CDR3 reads CASSLALGSGLEQYF. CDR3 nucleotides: TGCGCCAGCAGCTTGGCCTTGGGGAGTGGGCTTGAGCAGTACTTC.

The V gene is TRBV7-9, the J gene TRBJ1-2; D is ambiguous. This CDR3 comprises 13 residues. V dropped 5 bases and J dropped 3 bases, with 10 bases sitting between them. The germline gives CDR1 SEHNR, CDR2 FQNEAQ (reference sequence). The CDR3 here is CASSPVSYYGYTF. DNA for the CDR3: TGTGCCAGCAGCCCTGTTTCATACTATGGCTACACCTTC.

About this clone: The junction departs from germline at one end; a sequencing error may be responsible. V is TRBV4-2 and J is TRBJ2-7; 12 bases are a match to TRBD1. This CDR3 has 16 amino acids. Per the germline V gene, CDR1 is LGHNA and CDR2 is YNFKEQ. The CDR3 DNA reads TGTGCCAGCAGCCAAGGACCAGGGACAGGGGGCTACGGGCAGTACTTC. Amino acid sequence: CASSQGPGTGGYGQYF.

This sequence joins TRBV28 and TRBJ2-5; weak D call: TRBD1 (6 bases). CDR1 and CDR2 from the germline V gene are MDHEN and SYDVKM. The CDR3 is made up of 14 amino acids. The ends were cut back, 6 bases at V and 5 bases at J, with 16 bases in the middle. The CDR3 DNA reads TGTGCCAGCAGGGGGGCCTTAGTAGGGGAGACCCAGTACTTC. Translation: CASRGALVGETQYF.

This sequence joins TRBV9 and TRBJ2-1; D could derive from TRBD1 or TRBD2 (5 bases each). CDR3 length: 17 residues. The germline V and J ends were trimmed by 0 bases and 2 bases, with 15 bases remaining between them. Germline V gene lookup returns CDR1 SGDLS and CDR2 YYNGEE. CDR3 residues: CASSVEVEGPAYNEQFF. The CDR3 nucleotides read TGTGCCAGCAGCGTAGAGGTCGAGGGGCCGGCCTACAATGAGCAGTTCTTC. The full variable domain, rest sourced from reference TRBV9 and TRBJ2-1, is DSGVTQTPKHLITATGQRVTLRCSPRSGDLSVYWYQQSLDQGLQFLIQYYNGEERAKGNILERFSAQQFPDLHSELNLSSLELGDSALYFCASSVEVEGPAYNEQFFGPGTRLTVL.

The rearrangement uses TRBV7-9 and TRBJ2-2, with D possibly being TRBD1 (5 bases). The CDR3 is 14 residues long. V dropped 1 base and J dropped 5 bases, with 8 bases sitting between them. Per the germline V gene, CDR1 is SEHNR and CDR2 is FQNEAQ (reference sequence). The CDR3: CASSLGGKTGELFF. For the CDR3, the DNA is TGTGCCAGCAGCTTAGGGGGCAAGACCGGGGAGCTGTTTTTT. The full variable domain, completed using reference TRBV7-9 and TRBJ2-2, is DTGVSQNPRHKITKRGQNVTFRCDPISEHNRLYWYRQTLGQGPEFLTYFQNEAQLEKSRLLSDRFSAERPKGSFSTLEIQRTEQGDSAMYLCASSLGGKTGELFFGEGSRLTVL.

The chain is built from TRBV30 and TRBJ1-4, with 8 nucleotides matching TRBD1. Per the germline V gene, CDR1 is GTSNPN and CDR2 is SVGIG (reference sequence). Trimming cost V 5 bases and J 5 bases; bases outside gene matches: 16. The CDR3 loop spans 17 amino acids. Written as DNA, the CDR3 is TGTGCCTGGGCAAGGCGGACAGGGAGGATCTCGAATGAAAAACTGTTTTTT. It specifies CAWARRTGRISNEKLFF.

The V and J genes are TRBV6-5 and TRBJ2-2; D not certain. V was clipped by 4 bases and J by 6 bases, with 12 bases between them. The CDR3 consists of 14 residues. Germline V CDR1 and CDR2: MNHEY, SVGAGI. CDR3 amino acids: CASSFSEIPGELFF. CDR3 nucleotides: TGTGCCAGCAGTTTTTCAGAGATTCCCGGGGAGCTGTTTTTT.

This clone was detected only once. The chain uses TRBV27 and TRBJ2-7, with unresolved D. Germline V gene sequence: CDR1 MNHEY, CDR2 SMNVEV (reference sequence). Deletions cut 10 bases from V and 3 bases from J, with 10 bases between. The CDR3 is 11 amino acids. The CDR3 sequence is CAILPVYEQYF. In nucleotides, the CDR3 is TGTGCCATTCTGCCGGTCTACGAGCAGTACTTC.

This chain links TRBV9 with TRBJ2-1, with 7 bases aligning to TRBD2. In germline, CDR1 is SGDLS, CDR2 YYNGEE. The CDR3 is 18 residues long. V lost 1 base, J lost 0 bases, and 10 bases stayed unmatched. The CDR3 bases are TGTGCCAGCAGCGTACCTAGAACGGGAGGAGGCTCCTACAATGAGCAGTTCTTC. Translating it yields CASSVPRTGGGSYNEQFF.

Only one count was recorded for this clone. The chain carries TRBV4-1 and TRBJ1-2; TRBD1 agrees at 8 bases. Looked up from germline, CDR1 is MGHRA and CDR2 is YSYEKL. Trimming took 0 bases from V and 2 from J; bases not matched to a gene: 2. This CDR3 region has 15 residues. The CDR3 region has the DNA TGCGCCAGCAGCCAAGAGGGACAGGTAAACTATGGCTACACCTTC. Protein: CASSQEGQVNYGYTF.

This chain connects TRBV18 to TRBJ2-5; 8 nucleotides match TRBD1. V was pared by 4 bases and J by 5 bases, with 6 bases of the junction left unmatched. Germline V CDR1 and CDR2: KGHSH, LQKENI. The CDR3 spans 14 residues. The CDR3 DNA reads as TGTGCCAGCTCACGTATGACAGGGGTGGAGACCCAGTACTTC. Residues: CASSRMTGVETQYF.